This T cell receptor beta chain was captured in a study of human T cells and chemical hapten exposure. Study information: There were per-sample TCR yield variations, arising mainly from small pooled library volume differences.

For the library, individual cDNA molecules each received unique molecular identifiers. Source study methods: Samples held a median of around 96,000 TCRs, range roughly 20,000–690,600. TCRdb itself ran the reads through MiXCR, one entry per CDR3 protein. The V and J calls come from TCRdb's annotation, not from the publication. Here the sample spans 95,000 to 150,000 distinct CDR3 sequences, over 7.5% being singletons. V lost 2 bases and J lost 7; bases outside the gene matches: 15. Germline CDR1 reads LGHNA; CDR2 reads YNFKEQ. This CDR3 has 18 amino acids. The starting material, unfractionated whole blood, was used for total RNA extraction. Remarks on this clonotype: The antigen is unknown.

Whole-study findings and limits: The study found that DPC sensitization did not change TCRs above 1 in 1000 frequency.

Sequenced input: whole blood. This sequence originates from a human donor in good health. Some clones in this sample may be carry-over from other donors' samples. The V gene is TRBV4-2, the J gene TRBJ2-2, with 8 positions matching TRBD1. The CDR3 coding sequence is TGTGCCAGCAGCCAATTCAGCGGACAGGGATTGTACAACGGGGAGCTGTTTTTT. Protein: CASSQFSGQGLYNGELFF.